The clone carrying this T cell receptor beta chain came up once. The data were obtained in a study of blood T cell repertoires in COVID-19. Across the study: PBMCs, B-cell-depleted T cells, or T cells were the source of the cDNA or gDNA that made up the material.

As originally analysed: Nucleated cell number was recorded as an estimate derived from reference gene primer amplification. TCRdb's copy holds only in-frame clones and misses some; the assay was immunoSEQ multiplex PCR. V, J and clone size were drawn from that table, and D and trimming were deduced from the DNA. The sample contains roughly 110,000 clones, roughly 88% of which appear only once. The TCR originated in a woman in her sixties or seventies with acute or convalescent COVID-19. Source material: peripheral blood.

The CDR3 region has the DNA TGTGCCAGCAGACTCAGACGTTCGACTAGCGGGAACGCGGAGACCCAGTACTTC. Its protein is CASRLRRSTSGNAETQYF. V usage is TRBV2 and J usage is TRBJ2-5, with 11 bases that match TRBD2. CDR1 is SNHLY and CDR2 is FYNNEI in the germline V gene. J gave up 5 bases and V 6 bases, and 17 bases lay outside the gene matches. The CDR3 runs 18 residues.